Presented here are 25 T cell receptor beta chains from one specimen sequenced in a study of vaccination and CD4 T cells after COVID-19. What these receptors recognize is not known. Once obtained from cultured CD4+ T cells, the DNA was sequenced using the Oncomine TCR Beta short-read assay. TCRdb fed the PCR reads into MiXCR, producing one record per CDR3 protein. This sample carries fewer than 15,000 distinct CDR3 sequences, roughly 60% of them seen once, and the ten largest clones take about a fifth. The treatment here: roughly 11-day PBMC culture with coronavirus spike peptide pools or control peptides (ViraFEST assay). Material: cultured CD4+ T cells from blood, obtained after SARS-CoV-2 vaccination. The receptors shown here come from a human donor with COVID-19.

DNA of the CDR3: TGCAGTGCTAGTAAGACCGGGGAGCTGTTTTTT. Encoded protein: CSASKTGELFF. The chain is built from TRBV20-1 and TRBJ2-2; D remains ambiguous. Germline assignment: CDR1 DFQATT and CDR2 SNEGSKA (reference sequence). The CDR3 loop spans 11 amino acids. The ends were cut back, 3 bases at V and 5 bases at J, with 4 bases in the middle.

The V gene is TRBV7-9, the J gene TRBJ1-5; D is uncertain. The germline gives CDR1 SEHNR, CDR2 FQNEAQ (reference sequence). V lost 4 bases and J lost 3, with 10 bases in between. The CDR3 runs 14 residues. CDR3: CASSSRGTNQPQHF. The CDR3 DNA reads as TGTGCCAGCAGCTCCCGAGGTACCAATCAGCCCCAGCATTTT.

V and J are TRBV6-2 or TRBV6-3 and TRBJ1-2; D is undetermined. The germline CDR1 and CDR2 sequences are MNHEY and SVGEGT. The CDR3 is made up of 14 amino acids. Trimming took 1 base from V and 8 from J, leaving 14 bases between them. The CDR3 protein is CASSYLVGTEGYTF. In nucleotides, the CDR3 is TGTGCCAGCAGTTACTTAGTGGGTACGGAGGGCTACACCTTC.

This clonotype has just a few counts. The chain has TRBV11-3 and TRBJ1-2; D remains unclear. The CDR3 runs 12 residues. V lost 1 base and J lost 5, with 5 bases in between. Germline loops: CDR1 SGHNT, CDR2 YENEEA. The chain's CDR3 is CASSLGGYGYTF. The CDR3, as DNA: TGTGCCAGCAGCTTAGGCGGATATGGCTACACCTTC.

This clonotype was picked up one time. The chain's CDR3 is CASSYQGSYGYTF. The CDR3 coding sequence is TGTGCCAGCAGTTATCAGGGAAGCTATGGCTACACCTTC. This chain links TRBV6-5 with TRBJ1-2; D possibly corresponds to TRBD1 (5 bases). This CDR3 contains 13 residues. V dropped 3 bases and J dropped 4 bases, with 9 bases sitting between them. Per the germline V gene, CDR1 is MNHEY and CDR2 is SVGAGI.

This CDR3 is CASSKSAGQQETQYF. The CDR3 DNA follows: TGTGCCAGTAGTAAGTCAGCGGGACAGCAAGAGACCCAGTACTTC. The chain is built from TRBV19 and TRBJ2-5, with D perhaps being TRBD1 or TRBD2 (7 bases each). Trimming stripped 4 bases from V and 2 bases from J, with 14 bases between. The CDR3 sequence is 15 residues long. CDR1 LNHDA and CDR2 SQIVND come from the germline V gene (reference sequence).

V gene TRBV4-1 combines with J gene TRBJ2-5, with a tentative D call TRBD1 (6 bases). The ends were cut back, 4 bases at V and 7 bases at J, with 16 bases in the middle. The CDR3 loop spans 14 amino acids. Germline CDR1 reads MGHRA; CDR2 reads YSYEKL. The CDR3: CASSRPTGVWTQYF. Here the CDR3 DNA reads TGCGCCAGCAGCCGCCCGACAGGTGTCTGGACCCAGTACTTC.

V gene TRBV30 combines with J gene TRBJ2-5; D is unresolved. Trimming took 0 bases from V and 5 from J, leaving 10 bases between them. This CDR3 spans 13 amino acids. Germline values: CDR1 GTSNPN, CDR2 SVGIG (reference sequence). In DNA form, the CDR3 reads TGTGCCTGGAGTGTAAACGTTCCGGAGACCCAGTACTTC. This encodes CAWSVNVPETQYF.

The genes are TRBV19 and TRBJ2-7, with D possibly being TRBD1 or TRBD2 (5 bases each). Germline-derived CDR1 and CDR2 are LNHDA and SQIVND (reference sequence). Between the trimmed V and J ends, which lost 9 bases and 1 base, there was a span of 16 bases. The CDR3 is made up of 14 amino acids. The CDR3 coding sequence is TGTGCCAGCCGGCCGGGACCTCCTTCCTACGAGCAGTACTTC. This gives the protein CASRPGPPSYEQYF.

The chain employs TRBV2 and TRBJ1-2; TRBD1 aligns across 10 bases. V lost 8 bases to trimming and J lost 2 bases; unmatched junction nucleotides: 5. This CDR3 is 14 amino acids long. Looked up from germline, CDR1 is SNHLY and CDR2 is FYNNEI. CDR3 in DNA: TGTGCCAGCTCAGACAGGGGGCGGAACTATGGCTACACCTTC. It yields the protein CASSDRGRNYGYTF. Based on the CDR3 plus reference TRBV2 and TRBJ1-2, the full variable domain is EPEVTQTPSHQVTQMGQEVILRCVPISNHLYFYWYRQILGQKVEFLVSFYNNEISEKSEIFDDQFSVERPDGSNFTLKIRSTKLEDSAMYFCASSDRGRNYGYTFGSGTRLTVV.

The chain employs TRBV20-1 and TRBJ2-5, with TRBD2 identical over 7 bases. Per germline, CDR1 DFQATT and CDR2 SNEGSKA (reference sequence). The CDR3 is 14 amino acids. Trimming cost V 6 bases and J 5 bases; bases outside gene matches: 12. The CDR3 is CSAKLAVPGETQYF. In nucleotides, the CDR3 is TGCAGTGCGAAGCTAGCGGTCCCCGGGGAGACCCAGTACTTC.

The chain employs TRBV20-1 and TRBJ1-3, with 7 bases identical to TRBD1. J gave up 0 bases and V 6 bases, and 5 bases lay outside the gene matches. The CDR3 loop spans 14 amino acids. Germline CDR1 and CDR2: DFQATT and SNEGSKA (reference sequence). In DNA form, the CDR3 reads TGCAGTGCACGGGACAGCGTCTCTGGAAACACCATATATTTT. As protein: CSARDSVSGNTIYF.

In this sample, this clonotype turned up a few times. The rearrangement joins TRBV20-1 to TRBJ1-2, with a weak D call TRBD1 (5 bases). V lost 3 bases to trimming and J lost 2 bases, with 13 bases between them. Germline-derived CDR1 and CDR2 are DFQATT and SNEGSKA (reference sequence). The CDR3 runs 14 residues. The CDR3 coding sequence is TGCAGTGCTAGTGGCGCAGGGACCAACTATGGCTACACCTTC. This translates into CSASGAGTNYGYTF.

This sequence joins TRBV6-1 and TRBJ1-5; D ambiguous. Trimming stripped 0 bases from V and 10 bases from J, with 13 bases between. The length of the CDR3 is 14 residues. Germline loops: CDR1 MNHNS, CDR2 SASEGT. CDR3 amino acids: CASSEAGGPNPQHF. The CDR3 coding sequence is TGTGCCAGCAGTGAAGCAGGCGGCCCAAACCCCCAGCATTTT.

The chain combines TRBV7-9 with TRBJ1-6; D uncertain. Looked up from germline, CDR1 is SEHNR and CDR2 is FQNEAQ (reference sequence). The CDR3 spans 15 residues. The V gene lost 4 bases and the J gene lost 1 base, with 8 bases spanning the gap. The chain's CDR3 is CASSSGRSYNSPLHF. DNA of the CDR3: TGTGCCAGCAGCTCTGGACGGTCCTATAATTCACCCCTCCACTTT.

V is TRBV6-1 and J is TRBJ2-7; D not resolved. Germline V gene data show CDR1 as MNHNS and CDR2 as SASEGT. Between the trimmed V and J ends, which lost 6 bases and 6 bases, there was a span of 18 bases. The CDR3 contains 14 residues. Here the CDR3 DNA reads TGTGCCAGCAGGATCTCCCCCTCTCTCGGCGAGCAGTACTTC. It yields the protein CASRISPSLGEQYF.

V gene TRBV7-9 combines with J gene TRBJ1-3; D is perhaps TRBD1 (6 bases). From germline, CDR1 is SEHNR and CDR2 FQNEAQ (reference sequence). V was shortened by 6 bases and J by 0 bases, with 12 bases between the two germline ends. The CDR3 is made up of 15 amino acids. The CDR3 protein is CASSTGQRSGNTIYF. In nucleotides, the CDR3 is TGTGCCAGCAGTACAGGACAGCGCTCTGGAAACACCATATATTTT.

The rearrangement links TRBV6-1 to TRBJ1-5; TRBD1 agrees at 7 bases. Germline loops: CDR1 MNHNS, CDR2 SASEGT. The trim removed 5 bases at V and 6 bases at J, leaving 10 bases unmatched. This CDR3 region has 15 residues. As DNA, the CDR3 is TGTGCCAGCAGTCCAACTTCCGGGACAGTTCAGCCCCAGCATTTT. This codes for CASSPTSGTVQPQHF.

This clonotype showed up just a few times. This chain connects TRBV7-2 to TRBJ1-2; D is unresolved. Germline V gene sequence: CDR1 SGHTA, CDR2 FQGNSA. Trimming removed 5 bases at V and 8 bases at J, with 15 bases between. The CDR3 covers 13 residues. The CDR3 is CASSPAGSGGYTF. In nucleotides, the CDR3 is TGTGCCAGCAGCCCTGCGGGTTCGGGCGGCTACACCTTC.

This rearrangement joins TRBV19 to TRBJ2-7, with a tentative D call TRBD2 (5 bases). This CDR3 has 14 amino acids. The germline V gene encodes CDR1 LNHDA and CDR2 SQIVND (reference sequence). V shed 8 bases and J shed 6 bases, with 20 bases lying between them. For the CDR3, the DNA is TGTGCCAGTCCACCGGGTAGGGTGAGGGTCGAGCAGTACTTC. It yields the protein CASPPGRVRVEQYF.

This chain connects TRBV5-4 to TRBJ2-1; D is uncertain. Germline-derived CDR1 and CDR2 are SGHNT and YYREEE (reference sequence). The CDR3 runs to 14 residues. V lost 4 bases, J lost 5 bases, and 13 bases lay in between. The CDR3, as DNA: TGTGCCAGCAGCACCCCCCTCGGCAACAATGAGCAGTTCTTC. This codes for CASSTPLGNNEQFF.

A few counts support this clonotype. The rearrangement uses TRBV11-2 and TRBJ1-2; D remains unclear. Trimming removed 4 bases at V and 2 bases at J, with 17 bases between. Germline V lookup: CDR1 SGHAT, CDR2 FQNNGV. The CDR3 length is 16 residues. The CDR3 loop reads CASSSARRQENYGYTF. The CDR3 DNA follows: TGTGCCAGCAGCTCCGCTCGCCGGCAGGAAAACTATGGCTACACCTTC.

This chain joins TRBV6-1 and TRBJ1-5; no firm D call. V was cut by 7 bases and J by 9 bases, with 16 bases left in between. Germline V CDR1 and CDR2: MNHNS, SASEGT. The CDR3 runs to 13 residues. The CDR3 protein is CASNRGPGLPQHF. The CDR3 region has the DNA TGTGCCAGCAACCGAGGGCCGGGATTGCCCCAGCATTTT.

In DNA, the CDR3 is TGTGCCAGTAGTGCGGGACCCTGGATCACTGAAGCTTTCTTT. Its protein product is CASSAGPWITEAFF. The rearrangement links TRBV19 to TRBJ1-1; TRBD1 is a possible D gene (5 bases). V was trimmed by 5 bases and J by 4 bases, leaving 14 bases between them. This CDR3 comprises 14 residues. CDR1 is LNHDA, CDR2 SQIVND, per germline (reference sequence).

The CDR3 bases are TGTGCCAGCAGTGAAGGAGAGACCCAGTACTTC. It codes for CASSEGETQYF. The chain employs TRBV2 and TRBJ2-5; D is unresolved. This CDR3 is built from 11 residues. V lost 1 base to trimming and J lost 4 bases, with 1 base between them. CDR1 is SNHLY and CDR2 is FYNNEI in the germline V gene. Full variable domain (rest looked up from reference TRBV2 and TRBJ2-5): EPEVTQTPSHQVTQMGQEVILRCVPISNHLYFYWYRQILGQKVEFLVSFYNNEISEKSEIFDDQFSVERPDGSNFTLKIRSTKLEDSAMYFCASSEGETQYFGPGTRLLVL.